This TCR beta chain was captured in a study of naive and memory T cell subsets. The study, taken as a whole, reports: A clonotype means one alpha or beta sequence, not an alpha/beta pair.

The beta constant-region primer was an equimolar mix of two oligonucleotides covering TRBC1 and TRBC2. Four rounds of PCR amplified the ligated cDNA using nested alpha and beta constant-region primers plus SP2. TCRdb processed the UMI-ligation and nested PCR reads anew with MiXCR; each CDR3 protein has one entry. This sample has 25,000 to 40,000 distinct CDR3 sequences, with 15% to 20% found just once. Between the trimmed V and J ends, which lost 4 bases and 6 bases, there was a span of 15 bases. The CDR3 extends over 15 amino acids. The germline V gene encodes CDR1 MNHNS and CDR2 SASEGT. Turning to this clonotype: The antigen is unknown.

Sequential positive selection took CD4 T cells first, then CD8 T cells. CD45RA-CD27- cells were effector memory; CD45RA+CD27- cells were EMRA. The receptor was isolated from a human donor in good health. The V gene is TRBV6-1, the J gene TRBJ2-2, with D maybe TRBD2 (6 bases). Material for sequencing was effector memory CD4+ T cells from blood. Subset: effector memory, CD45RA- CD27-. CDR3 nucleotides: TGTGCCAGCAGTGCGGCTAGCGCAGGACCCGGGGAGCTGTTTTTT. Its protein is CASSAASAGPGELFF.